This T cell receptor (beta chain) was found in a study of T cell responses to AZD1222 COVID-19 vaccine (dated by TCRdb to about 2021). For context, the study as a whole: Because spike-specific TCR depth and breadth did not differ between the two schedules, AZD1222 recipients who got a second dose at roughly 4 weeks were pooled with those who got a second dose at roughly 12 weeks. A total of approximately 240 trial participants underwent TCR sequencing, of whom 200 to 220 received two doses of AZD1222 and around 25 received two doses of the MenACWY control vaccine. Enrollment into the trials was organized by age into subgroups of 18-55, 56-69 and 70-plus years, and those subgroups contained roughly 150, 30 and 60 TCR-sequenced participants, respectively. Study-level results and caveats: Because no day 14 peak-response samples were available, the repertoires could be characterized only after the peak T cell response. The whole spike protein was spanned by vaccine-associated CD4 TCRs, and dominant responses were seen in regions 160-218 and 743-854. In the small 56-69-year group, the increase in depth fell short of significance, most likely because of low power. After two AZD1222 doses, both the breadth and the depth of spike-specific TCRs were significantly higher than at day 0 and than in MenACWY recipients. Most participants were white British and females outnumbered males, and the authors suggested that clonal diversity may have been underestimated. Conclusions about previously exposed vaccinees were limited because only a handful of AZD1222 recipients were SARS-CoV-2 seropositive at baseline. Reportedly, almost half of the unique spike-specific TCRs recognized epitopes lying outside the regions that are mutated in the B.1.351 and B.1.1.7 variants.

The time point tag for this specimen amounts to: baseline before first vaccination. Vaccinee samples came from UK trials COV001 and COV002, including a single-blind randomized controlled phase 2/3 trial of AZD1222 (ChAdOx1 nCoV-19) in healthy adults. Trial participant PBMC samples were collected at day 0 and day 28 after the second dose for TCRbeta chain sequencing. Turning to this clone: There is no known antigen for this receptor. No much larger clone is present one base from it, and per-base qualities are unavailable.

The CDR3 regions of human TCRbeta chains were analyzed by immunosequencing. Per the source publication's procedure: Repertoire TCRs were matched against a reference library of SARS-CoV-2-specific TCRs generated with the MIRA antigen-specificity platform. Breadth was defined as the fraction of unique TCRs that were SARS-CoV-2-associated. Depth was defined as the fraction of total T cells that were SARS-CoV-2-associated. Each spike-specific TCR was assigned to its reactive spike region and to a CD4 or CD8 class using the MIRA data. Log10-transformed breadth and depth values were compared by one-way ANOVA with Sidak's multiple comparisons tests. The source is immuneACCESS, and TCRdb retained only in-frame sequences with V and J called. Part of the clones is not carried over; for the studies checked, unresolved V genes explain less than half of this, and the remainder is unexplained. V, J and clone size derive from that table, while D and trimming were established from the DNA sequence. For this sample there are 100,000 to 150,000 clones; about 91% appear just once. Less than 6% of the sample lies in the top ten.

For this chain, trimming is 3 bases at the V end and 12 bases at the J end, and the number of junction bases without a gene match is 25. CDR1 and CDR2 (KGHSH, LQKENI) derive from the germline V gene. From the cysteine through the phenylalanine, the CDR3 covers 18 amino acids. The DNA shown is the 54-base CDR3, in frame from base 1. Sequencing was performed on peripheral blood, taken on day 0 of AZD1222 vaccination. Recombination joined TRBV18 with TRBJ1-2; 7 bases in the middle match TRBD1. The TCR was taken from an adult in good health. The nucleotide sequence reads TGTGCCAGCTCACCCCCGGGACAGAGGGGTCTACAGGGTCAGGGACACACCTTC. This is translated as CASSPPGQRGLQGQGHTF.